This entry describes one T cell receptor beta chain. Its antigen is not known. This specimen comes from a study of T cells after yellow fever vaccination. Broader study findings: One caveat is that FACS-sorted repertoires could contain abundant clonotypes contaminating from the bulk population. Although the secondary response was weaker, it peaked faster, at day 5 versus 15. A small share of clonotypes appeared in both CD4 and CD8 compartments.

The authors made TCR cDNA by 5'RACE template switching, adding a universal primer site and UMIs. TCRdb independently ran MiXCR on the 5' RACE reads; one entry per CDR3 protein. The repertoire holds under 200,000 distinct CDR3 sequences, with approximately 10% as singletons. Here the sequenced sample was CD8+ T cells sorted from PBMCs, taken 15 days after the yellow fever booster vaccination. The TCR sequence derives from a man younger than 35 who received the YFV17D yellow fever vaccine.

The CDR3, as DNA: TGTGCCAGCAGCTCCTTTCGGACAGGGTCAGGAGAGACCCAGTACTTC. Its translation is CASSSFRTGSGETQYF. The chain carries TRBV7-9 and TRBJ2-5; 8 bases are shared with TRBD1. Germline-derived CDR1 and CDR2 are SEHNR and FQNEAQ (reference sequence). V trimming: 4 bases; J trimming: 4 bases; junction bases outside the gene matches: 11. The CDR3 is 16 amino acids.